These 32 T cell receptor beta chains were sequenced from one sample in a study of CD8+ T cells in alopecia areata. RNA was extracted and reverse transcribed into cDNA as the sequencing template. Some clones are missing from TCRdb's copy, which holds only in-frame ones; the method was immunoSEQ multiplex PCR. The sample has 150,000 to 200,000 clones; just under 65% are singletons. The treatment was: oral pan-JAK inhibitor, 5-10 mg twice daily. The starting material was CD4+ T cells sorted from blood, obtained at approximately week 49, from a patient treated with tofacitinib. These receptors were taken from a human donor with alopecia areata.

CDR3 amino acids: CASTPGVQPQHF. For the CDR3, the DNA is TGTGCCAGCACTCCCGGGGTACAGCCCCAGCATTTT. The gene calls are TRBV28 and TRBJ1-5; D not certain. Germline V gene data show CDR1 as MDHEN and CDR2 as SYDVKM. Deletions cut 7 bases from V and 7 bases from J, with 11 bases between. This CDR3 is 12 amino acids long.

CDR3 sequence: CASRPRDIPGYGYTF. CDR3 sequence (DNA): TGTGCCAGCCGACCCCGGGACATCCCCGGTTATGGCTACACCTTC. The genes are TRBV27 and TRBJ1-2, with D tentatively TRBD1 (6 bases). V was pared by 8 bases and J by 5 bases, with 21 bases between. CDR3 length: 15 residues. Germline CDR1 and CDR2: MNHEY and SMNVEV (reference sequence).

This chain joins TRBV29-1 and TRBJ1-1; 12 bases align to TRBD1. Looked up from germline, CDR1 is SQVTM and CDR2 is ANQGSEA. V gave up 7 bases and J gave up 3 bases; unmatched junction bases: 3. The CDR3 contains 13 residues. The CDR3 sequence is CSARDRGHTEAFF. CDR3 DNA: TGCAGCGCCCGGGACAGGGGGCACACTGAAGCTTTCTTT.

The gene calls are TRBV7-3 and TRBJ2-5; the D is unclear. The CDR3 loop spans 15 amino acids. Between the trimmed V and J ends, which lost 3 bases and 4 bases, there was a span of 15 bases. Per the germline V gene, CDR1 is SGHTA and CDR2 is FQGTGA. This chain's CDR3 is CASSLWGSEGETQYF. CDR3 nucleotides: TGTGCCAGCAGCTTGTGGGGTAGTGAAGGAGAGACCCAGTACTTC.

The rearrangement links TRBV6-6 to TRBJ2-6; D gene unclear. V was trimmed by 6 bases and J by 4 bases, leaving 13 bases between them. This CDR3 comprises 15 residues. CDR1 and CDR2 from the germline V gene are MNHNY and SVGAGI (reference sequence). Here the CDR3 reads CASSHFLGGANVLTF. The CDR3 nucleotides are TGTGCCAGCAGCCACTTTCTTGGGGGGGCCAACGTCCTGACTTTC.

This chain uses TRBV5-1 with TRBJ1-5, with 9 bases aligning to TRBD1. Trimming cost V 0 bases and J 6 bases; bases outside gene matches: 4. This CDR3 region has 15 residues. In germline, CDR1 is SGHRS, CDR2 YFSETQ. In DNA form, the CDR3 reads TGCGCCAGCAGCTTGGCCGGGACAGGGAGTCAGCCCCAGCATTTT. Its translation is CASSLAGTGSQPQHF. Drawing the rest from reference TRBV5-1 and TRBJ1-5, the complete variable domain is KAGVTQTPRYLIKTRGQQVTLSCSPISGHRSVSWYQQTPGQGLQFLFEYFSETQRNKGNFPGRFSGRQFSNSRSEMNVSTLELGDSALYLCASSLAGTGSQPQHFGDGTRLSIL.

CDR3 sequence: CASSVTRSYNEQFF. CDR3 coding DNA: TGTGCCAGCAGTGTTACACGCTCCTACAATGAGCAGTTCTTC. The rearrangement joins TRBV25-1 to TRBJ2-1, with no clear D. Trimming removed 4 bases from V and 0 bases from J, with 7 bases in between. This CDR3 contains 14 residues. Looked up from germline, CDR1 is MGHDK and CDR2 is SYGVNS. Variable domain in full (rest from reference TRBV25-1 and TRBJ2-1): EADIYQTPRYLVIGTGKKITLECSQTMGHDKMYWYQQDPGMELHLIHYSYGVNSTEKGDLSSESTVSRIRTEHFPLTLESARPSHTSQYLCASSVTRSYNEQFFGPGTRLTVL.

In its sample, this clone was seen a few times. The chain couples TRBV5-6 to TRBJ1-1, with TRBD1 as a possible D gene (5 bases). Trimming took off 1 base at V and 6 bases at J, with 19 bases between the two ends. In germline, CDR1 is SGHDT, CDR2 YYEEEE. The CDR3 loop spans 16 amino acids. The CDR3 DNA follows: TGTGCCAGCAGCTTGCTGGCGGGGCGGGTTGGCGCTGAAGCTTTCTTT. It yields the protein CASSLLAGRVGAEAFF.

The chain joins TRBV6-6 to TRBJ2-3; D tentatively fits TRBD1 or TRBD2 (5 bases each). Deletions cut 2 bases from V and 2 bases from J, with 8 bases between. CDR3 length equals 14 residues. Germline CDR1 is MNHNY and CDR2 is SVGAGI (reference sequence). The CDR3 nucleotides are TGTGCCAGCAGTTACCGGGACCCCACAGATACGCAGTATTTT. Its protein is CASSYRDPTDTQYF.

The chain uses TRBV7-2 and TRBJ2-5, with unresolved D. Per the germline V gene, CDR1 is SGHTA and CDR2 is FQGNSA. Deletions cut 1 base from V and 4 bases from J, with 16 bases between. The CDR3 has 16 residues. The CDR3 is CASSLGFGGMGETQYF. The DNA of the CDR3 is TGTGCCAGCAGCTTAGGTTTCGGCGGAATGGGAGAGACCCAGTACTTC. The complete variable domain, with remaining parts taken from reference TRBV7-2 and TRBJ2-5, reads GAGVSQSPSNKVTEKGKDVELRCDPISGHTALYWYRQSLGQGLEFLIYFQGNSAPDKSGLPSDRFSAERTGGSVSTLTIQRTQQEDSAVYLCASSLGFGGMGETQYFGPGTRLLVL.

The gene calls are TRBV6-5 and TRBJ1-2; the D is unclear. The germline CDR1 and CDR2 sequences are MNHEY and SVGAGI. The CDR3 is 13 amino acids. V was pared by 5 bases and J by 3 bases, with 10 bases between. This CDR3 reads CASSRPGDYGYTF. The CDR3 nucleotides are TGTGCCAGCAGTCGCCCTGGGGACTATGGCTACACCTTC.

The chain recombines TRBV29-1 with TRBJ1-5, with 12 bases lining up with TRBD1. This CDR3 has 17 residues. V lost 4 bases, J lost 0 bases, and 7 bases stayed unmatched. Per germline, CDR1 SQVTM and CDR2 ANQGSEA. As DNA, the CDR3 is TGCAGCGTTGCCGGGACAGGGGGCCGCTATAGCAATCAGCCCCAGCATTTT. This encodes CSVAGTGGRYSNQPQHF.

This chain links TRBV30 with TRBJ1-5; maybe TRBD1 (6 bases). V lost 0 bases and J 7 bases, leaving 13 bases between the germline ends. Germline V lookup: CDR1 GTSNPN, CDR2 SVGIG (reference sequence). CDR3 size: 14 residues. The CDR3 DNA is TGTGCCTGGAGTGTACGCAGGGGAGGACAGCCCCAGCATTTT. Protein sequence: CAWSVRRGGQPQHF. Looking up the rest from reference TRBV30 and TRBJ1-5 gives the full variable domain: SQTIHQWPATLVQPVGSPLSLECTVEGTSNPNLYWYRQAAGRGLQLLFYSVGIGQISSEVPQNLSASRPQDRQFILSSKKLLLSDSGFYLCAWSVRRGGQPQHFGDGTRLSIL.

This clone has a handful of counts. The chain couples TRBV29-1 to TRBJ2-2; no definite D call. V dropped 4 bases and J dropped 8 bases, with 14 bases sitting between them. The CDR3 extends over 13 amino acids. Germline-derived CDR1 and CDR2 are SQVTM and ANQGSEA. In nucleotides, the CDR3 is TGCAGCGTTGGGTACCGCAATACGGGGGAGCTGTTTTTT. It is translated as CSVGYRNTGELFF.

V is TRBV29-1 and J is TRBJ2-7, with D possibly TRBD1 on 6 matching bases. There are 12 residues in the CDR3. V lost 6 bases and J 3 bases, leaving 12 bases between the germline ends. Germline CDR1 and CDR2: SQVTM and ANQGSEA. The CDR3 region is CSVSDRNYEQYF. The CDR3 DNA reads TGCAGCGTATCGGACAGAAACTACGAGCAGTACTTC.

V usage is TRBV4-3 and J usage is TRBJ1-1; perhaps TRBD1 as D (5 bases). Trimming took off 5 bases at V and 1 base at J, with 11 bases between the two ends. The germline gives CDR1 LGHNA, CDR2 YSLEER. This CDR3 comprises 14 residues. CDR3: CASSVRDGNTEAFF. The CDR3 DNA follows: TGCGCCAGCAGCGTACGGGACGGGAACACTGAAGCTTTCTTT.

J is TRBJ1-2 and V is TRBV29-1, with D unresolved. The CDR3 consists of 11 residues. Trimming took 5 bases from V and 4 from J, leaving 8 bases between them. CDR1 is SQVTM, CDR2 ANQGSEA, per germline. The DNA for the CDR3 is TGCAGCGTTAGAGTTGGCTATGGCTACACCTTC. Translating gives CSVRVGYGYTF.

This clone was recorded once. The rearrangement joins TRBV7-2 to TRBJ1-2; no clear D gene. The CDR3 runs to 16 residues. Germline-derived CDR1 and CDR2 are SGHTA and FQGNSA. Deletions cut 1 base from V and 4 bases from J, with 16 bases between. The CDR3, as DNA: TGTGCCAGCAGCTTAGATGGTGGAGGGTCCTTCTATGGCTACACCTTC. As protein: CASSLDGGGSFYGYTF.

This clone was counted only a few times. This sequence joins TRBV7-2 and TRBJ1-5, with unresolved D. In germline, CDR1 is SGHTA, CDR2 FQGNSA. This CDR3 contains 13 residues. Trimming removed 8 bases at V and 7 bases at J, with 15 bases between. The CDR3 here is CASRGDAGQPQHF. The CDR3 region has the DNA TGTGCCAGCCGCGGGGATGCGGGGCAGCCCCAGCATTTT. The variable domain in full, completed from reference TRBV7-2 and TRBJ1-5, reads GAGVSQSPSNKVTEKGKDVELRCDPISGHTALYWYRQSLGQGLEFLIYFQGNSAPDKSGLPSDRFSAERTGGSVSTLTIQRTQQEDSAVYLCASRGDAGQPQHFGDGTRLSIL.

This CDR3 is CASRVTSGVQFF. The CDR3 nucleotides read TGTGCCAGCAGGGTAACTAGCGGAGTACAGTTCTTC. The chain is built from TRBV7-2 and TRBJ2-1, with 8 bases aligning to TRBD2. The V gene end was trimmed by 6 bases and the J gene end by 13 bases; junction bases not matched to a gene: 8. The CDR3 is 12 amino acids. The germline CDR1 and CDR2 sequences are SGHTA and FQGNSA.

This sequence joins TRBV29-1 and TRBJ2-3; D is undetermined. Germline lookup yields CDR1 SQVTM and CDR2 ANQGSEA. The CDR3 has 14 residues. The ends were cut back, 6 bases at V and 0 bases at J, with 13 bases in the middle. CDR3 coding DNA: TGCAGCGTGACCGGGTCCCCAAGCACAGATACGCAGTATTTT. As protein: CSVTGSPSTDTQYF.

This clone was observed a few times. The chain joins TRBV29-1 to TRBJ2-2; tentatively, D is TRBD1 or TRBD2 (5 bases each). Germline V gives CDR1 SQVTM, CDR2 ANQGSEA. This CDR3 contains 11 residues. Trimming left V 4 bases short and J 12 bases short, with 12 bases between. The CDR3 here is CSVGAGDQLFF. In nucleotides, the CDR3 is TGCAGCGTTGGGGCCGGGGACCAGCTGTTTTTT.

The DNA for the CDR3 is TGTGCCAGCAGCCAACTAGCGGGGAGTACCGGGGAGCTGTTTTTT. As protein: CASSQLAGSTGELFF. The gene calls are TRBV11-2 and TRBJ2-2; 10 bases are shared with TRBD2. V was clipped by 5 bases and J by 5 bases; unmatched bases: 5. The CDR3 has 15 amino acids. The germline CDR1 and CDR2 sequences are SGHAT and FQNNGV.

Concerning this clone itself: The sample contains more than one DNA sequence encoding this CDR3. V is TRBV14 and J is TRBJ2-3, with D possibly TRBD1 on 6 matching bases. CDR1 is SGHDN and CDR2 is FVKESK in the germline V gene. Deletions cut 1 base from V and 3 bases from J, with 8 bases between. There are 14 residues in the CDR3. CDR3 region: CASSQGGTTDTQYF. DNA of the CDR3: TGTGCCAGCAGCCAAGGAGGGACAACAGATACGCAGTATTTT.

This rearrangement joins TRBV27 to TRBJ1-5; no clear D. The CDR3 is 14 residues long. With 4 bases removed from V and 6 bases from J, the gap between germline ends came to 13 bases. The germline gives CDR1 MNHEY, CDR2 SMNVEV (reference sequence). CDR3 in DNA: TGTGCCAGCAGTTCCCAGGACCAACGTCAGCCCCAGCATTTT. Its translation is CASSSQDQRQPQHF.

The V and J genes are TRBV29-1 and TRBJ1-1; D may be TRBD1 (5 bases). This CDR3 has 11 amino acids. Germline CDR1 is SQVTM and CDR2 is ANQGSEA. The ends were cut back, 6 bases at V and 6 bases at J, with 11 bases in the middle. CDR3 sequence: CSVSGTAEAFF. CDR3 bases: TGCAGCGTGTCCGGGACGGCTGAAGCTTTCTTT.

The CDR3 sequence is CASSQDGVNYGYTF. The CDR3 region has the DNA TGTGCCAGCAGCCAGGATGGGGTTAACTATGGCTACACCTTC. The chain has TRBV7-2 and TRBJ1-2; no clear D gene. This CDR3 is 14 amino acids long. Between the trimmed V and J ends, which lost 5 bases and 1 base, there was a span of 11 bases. Germline CDR1 and CDR2: SGHTA and FQGNSA. The full variable domain, with the rest looked up from reference TRBV7-2 and TRBJ1-2, is GAGVSQSPSNKVTEKGKDVELRCDPISGHTALYWYRQSLGQGLEFLIYFQGNSAPDKSGLPSDRFSAERTGGSVSTLTIQRTQQEDSAVYLCASSQDGVNYGYTFGSGTRLTVV.

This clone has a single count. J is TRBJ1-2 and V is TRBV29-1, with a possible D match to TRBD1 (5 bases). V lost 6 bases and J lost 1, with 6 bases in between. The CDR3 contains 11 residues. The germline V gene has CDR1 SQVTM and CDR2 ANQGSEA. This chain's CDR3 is CSVDNNYGYTF. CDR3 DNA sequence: TGCAGCGTGGACAATAACTATGGCTACACCTTC.

The CDR3 DNA reads as TGTGCCTGGACCCCGGGAGGGGACGAAGCTTTCTTT. Translated: CAWTPGGDEAFF. The rearrangement joins TRBV30 to TRBJ1-1; D possibly corresponds to TRBD1 (5 bases). The CDR3 has 12 amino acids. The germline CDR1 and CDR2 sequences are GTSNPN and SVGIG (reference sequence). V was cut by 4 bases and J by 8 bases, with 14 bases left in between.

CDR3 in amino acids: CASSRTLTGDRNSPLHF. For the CDR3, the DNA is TGCGCCAGCAGCCGCACCCTAACAGGGGACCGTAATTCACCCCTCCACTTT. The J gene is TRBJ1-6, the V gene TRBV5-1; 7 positions agree with TRBD1. Germline loops: CDR1 SGHRS, CDR2 YFSETQ. CDR3 length: 17 residues. The J segment lost 6 bases and the V segment lost 4 bases, leaving 13 bases of the junction unmatched. The complete variable domain, with remaining parts taken from reference TRBV5-1 and TRBJ1-6, reads KAGVTQTPRYLIKTRGQQVTLSCSPISGHRSVSWYQQTPGQGLQFLFEYFSETQRNKGNFPGRFSGRQFSNSRSEMNVSTLELGDSALYLCASSRTLTGDRNSPLHFGNGTRLTVT.

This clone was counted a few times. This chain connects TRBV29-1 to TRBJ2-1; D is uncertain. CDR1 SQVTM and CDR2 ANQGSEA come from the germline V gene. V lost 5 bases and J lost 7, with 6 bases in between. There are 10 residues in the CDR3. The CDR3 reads CSVRWNEQFF. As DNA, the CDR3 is TGCAGCGTTAGGTGGAATGAGCAGTTCTTC.

CDR3 in amino acids: CASSVQTSGGYVVNIQYF. The CDR3 DNA reads TGTGCCAGCAGTGTACAAACTAGCGGGGGGTACGTTGTGAACATTCAGTACTTC. The genes are TRBV27 and TRBJ2-4; TRBD2 agrees at 12 bases. CDR1 and CDR2 (germline): MNHEY, SMNVEV (reference sequence). This CDR3 has 18 amino acids. Trimming took 5 bases from V and 7 from J; bases not matched to a gene: 15.